These 3 T cell receptor beta chains came from one sample sequenced in a study of cytomegalovirus exposure and HLA in healthy donors. The PCR used 60 Vbeta and 13 Jbeta primers. Assay: immunoSEQ multiplex PCR; the TCRdb copy retains only in-frame clones and omits some. The listing records some 84,000 clones. Specimen: PBMCs. The receptors here all came from a man in his forties or fifties in good health and CMV-seronegative.

This rearrangement joins TRBV27 to TRBJ1-2, with TRBD1 as a possible D gene (6 bases). CDR1 MNHEY and CDR2 SMNVEV come from the germline V gene (reference sequence). V shed 6 bases and J shed 4 bases, with 12 bases lying between them. The CDR3 covers 13 residues. The CDR3 nucleotides are TGTGCCAGCAGCCTCAGGGGTATCTATGGCTACACCTTC. Its protein product is CASSLRGIYGYTF.

This chain uses TRBV2 with TRBJ2-5; D possibly corresponds to TRBD1 (6 bases). TRBJ2-7 matches the DNA end more closely, so the J call is doubtful. The germline V gene encodes CDR1 SNHLY and CDR2 FYNNEI. The length of the CDR3 is 14 residues. The CDR3 reads CASTLLQGIYEQYF. CDR3 in DNA: TGTGCCAGCACCCTTTTACAGGGAATCTACGAGCAGTACTTC.

The chain carries TRBV4-1 and TRBJ2-3; no definite D call. The length of the CDR3 is 15 residues. CDR1 and CDR2 (germline): MGHRA, YSYEKL. V was clipped by 1 base and J by 3 bases, with 11 bases between them. The CDR3, as DNA: TGCGCCAGCAGCCAAGGAGAGTTCCTTACAGATACGCAGTATTTT. Protein: CASSQGEFLTDTQYF.